This record concerns one TCR beta chain sequence. Its matching antigen is unknown. The entry originates in a study of shared clonotypes between healthy human individuals. General study findings and limits: Generally, estimated richness proved larger in naive subsets than it did in memory subsets. Sharing of clonotypes among donors was expected to vary with sequencing depth. The represented genetic and exposure-history diversity was limited by the small number of donors.

V shed 4 bases and J shed 5 bases, with 14 bases lying between them. Germline loops: CDR1 SQVTM, CDR2 ANQGSEA. CDR3 length equals 13 residues. Original handling: Filtering of immunoSEQ junctional sequences could not match full-length read filtering. Using immunoSEQ multiplex PCR, the repertoire was profiled, and TCRdb retains in-frame clones only, with some absent. V and J calls and clone size are given by that table; D and trimming were obtained from the DNA. The repertoire holds more than 200,000 clones, with approximately 65% as singletons. Sequenced material: memory CD4+ T cells sorted from blood. Subset reported: CD45RA-negative fraction. This receptor was identified in a man younger than 40 in good health. The chain uses TRBV29-1 and TRBJ2-5; a weak D match, TRBD2 (7 bases). Here the CDR3 DNA reads TGCAGCGTTGTGAGGGGGAGGGGGGAGACCCAGTACTTC. Translated: CSVVRGRGETQYF.